The 7 T cell receptor beta chains below were found in one sample sequenced in a study of cytomegalovirus exposure and HLA in healthy donors. In the PCR, 60 Vbeta and 13 Jbeta primers were used. Data came from immunoSEQ multiplex PCR; TCRdb stores just in-frame clones and leaves some out. The sample shows about 130,000 clones, more than 60% of them seen only once. Sequences were obtained from PBMCs. The receptors here all came from a woman aged 40-49 years in good health and CMV-seropositive.

This clone was detected a few times. V gene TRBV2 combines with J gene TRBJ2-7, with D maybe TRBD2 (6 bases). The length of the CDR3 is 14 residues. The V gene's germline CDR1 is SNHLY and CDR2 FYNNEI. V shed 2 bases and J shed 1 base, with 9 bases lying between them. CDR3 residues: CASSESRGSYEQYF. For the CDR3, the DNA is TGTGCCAGCAGTGAATCTCGGGGGTCCTACGAGCAGTACTTC.

This clone was seen just once. The V call is TRBV28, the J call TRBJ1-1; no clear D gene. V lost 7 bases, J lost 4 bases, and 16 bases lay in between. Germline-derived CDR1 and CDR2 are MDHEN and SYDVKM. The CDR3 runs to 14 residues. This chain's CDR3 is CASTPGLASTEAFF. CDR3 nucleotide sequence: TGTGCCAGCACCCCGGGCCTAGCTAGCACTGAAGCTTTCTTT.

This clone came up once. This chain connects TRBV28 to TRBJ1-5; TRBD1 agrees at 7 bases. V dropped 5 bases and J dropped 4; count of bases not matched to a gene: 8. The CDR3 sequence is 15 residues long. Germline assignment: CDR1 MDHEN and CDR2 SYDVKM. The CDR3, as DNA: TGTGCCAGCAGTAGACCAGGGGGACTTAATCAGCCCCAGCATTTT. Translated, it gives CASSRPGGLNQPQHF.

The chain is built from TRBV11-2 and TRBJ1-2; a weak D match, TRBD1 (6 bases). The V end lost 3 bases, the J end lost 5 bases, and 10 bases lay between the germline ends. Germline assignment: CDR1 SGHAT and CDR2 FQNNGV. This CDR3 region has 13 residues. In DNA form, the CDR3 reads TGTGCCAGCAGCTTCGGGCAGGGGTATGGCTACACCTTC. Protein product: CASSFGQGYGYTF.

As to this clone: In the same sample, other DNA sequences code for this CDR3. The chain joins TRBV29-1 to TRBJ1-2, with D possibly being TRBD1 (5 bases). The CDR3 has 11 amino acids. V dropped 5 bases and J dropped 6 bases, with 10 bases sitting between them. Looked up from germline, CDR1 is SQVTM and CDR2 is ANQGSEA. CDR3 amino acids: CSVLGADGYTF. The CDR3 DNA follows: TGCAGCGTTCTAGGGGCGGATGGCTACACCTTC. The whole variable domain, filled in from reference TRBV29-1 and TRBJ1-2, reads SAVISQKPSRDICQRGTSLTIQCQVDSQVTMMFWYRQQPGQSLTLIATANQGSEATYESGFVIDKFPISRPNLTFSTLTVSNMSPEDSSIYLCSVLGADGYTFGSGTRLTVV.

The rearrangement links TRBV28 to TRBJ2-3; no reliable D call. Germline V gene data show CDR1 as MDHEN and CDR2 as SYDVKM. The CDR3 contains 16 residues. Trimming removed 5 bases at V and 2 bases at J, with 17 bases between. CDR3 coding DNA: TGTGCCAGCAGTAAATCCGCCCTGGGCACCACAGATACGCAGTATTTT. Protein: CASSKSALGTTDTQYF. The variable domain in full, completed from reference TRBV28 and TRBJ2-3, reads DVKVTQSSRYLVKRTGEKVFLECVQDMDHENMFWYRQDPGLGLRLIYFSYDVKMKEKGDIPEGYSVSREKKERFSLILESASTNQTSMYLCASSKSALGTTDTQYFGPGTRLTVL.

The J gene is TRBJ2-3, the V gene TRBV5-4; 7 bases map to TRBD1. CDR3 length: 14 amino acids. V shed 4 bases and J 0 bases; nucleotides not matched to a gene: 2. Per the germline V gene, CDR1 is SGHNT and CDR2 is YYREEE (reference sequence). This chain's CDR3 is CASSRQGSTDTQYF. DNA of the CDR3: TGTGCCAGCAGCCGACAGGGCAGCACAGATACGCAGTATTTT. Complete variable domain (other parts from reference TRBV5-4 and TRBJ2-3): ETGVTQSPTHLIKTRGQQVTLRCSSQSGHNTVSWYQQALGQGPQFIFQYYREEENGRGNFPPRFSGLQFPNYSSELNVNALELDDSALYLCASSRQGSTDTQYFGPGTRLTVL.